What follows describes a single T cell receptor (beta chain). What it binds is unknown. CDR1 is MRHNA, CDR2 SNTAGT, per germline. Germline trimming cut 3 bases from V and 2 bases from J; bases unmatched to any gene: 10. CDR3 length: 16 residues. This sample was taken from a study of CD8 T cells in Susac syndrome. Overall study results and limits: The study admitted that it had a relatively small number of individuals in its TCR sequencing and HLA analysis.

Random hexamers primed reverse transcription of about 0.5 to 1 ug RNA. Amplification of TCR beta CDR3 across 54 Vbeta and 13 Jbeta was performed with immunoSEQ multiplex PCR. TCRdb re-analysed the immunoSEQ multiplex PCR reads in MiXCR, keeping a single row per CDR3 protein. In the table there are about 100,000 distinct CDR3 sequences, about 95% of which are singletons. The specimen sequenced was CD8+ T cells from PBMCs. This TCR derives from a human donor with Susac syndrome. V and J are TRBV6-4 and TRBJ2-7; 7 nucleotides line up with TRBD1. The CDR3 reads CASSELQDRNPYEQYF. The DNA for the CDR3 is TGTGCCAGCAGTGAACTACAGGACAGGAACCCCTACGAGCAGTACTTC.